This TCR beta chain stems from a study of Graves' ophthalmopathy and Graves' hyperthyroidism (dated by TCRdb to the late 2010s). About the investigation overall: Peripheral blood was collected at initial diagnosis, prior to any treatment. TCR beta repertoire signatures were used to distinguish Graves' ophthalmopathy from Graves' hyperthyroidism and to predict progression to ophthalmopathy. In total, around 130 blood samples were TCR-sequenced: some 40 ophthalmopathy, some 75 hyperthyroidism and about 17 hyperthyroidism-to-ophthalmopathy patients. To explore V-J signatures that separate ophthalmopathy from hyperthyroidism, a discovery set of around 97 patients was enrolled, consisting of under 50 with ophthalmopathy and 57 with stable hyperthyroidism. An independent validation cohort was composed of around 19 hyperthyroidism patients and around 16 patients who later progressed from hyperthyroidism to ophthalmopathy. In five or six hyperthyroidism patients, the T-cell repertoires found in thyroid tissue were compared with those found in blood. Following sample collection, hyperthyroidism patients were given methimazole at a starting dose of 30 mg daily, and ophthalmopathy patients were given high-dose intravenous methylprednisolone.

Beyond this particular receptor, the publication reports: In validation, the model predicted ophthalmopathy progression with over 60% sensitivity and 72.22% specificity; 12 predicted patients were CT-confirmed with GO in a median of approximately six months. Most of the expanded thyroid clonotypes with a frequency above 0.001 were also detected in blood, and it was suggested that the thyroid immune response may be reflected by blood repertoires. In cross-validation, the 13-signature model distinguished ophthalmopathy from stable hyperthyroidism with 85% to 90% sensitivity and roughly 81% specificity, and in the test set the corresponding values were roughly 78% and 74%. Sample size was not predetermined statistically, and investigators were not blinded to group allocation.

CDR1 and CDR2 (LGHNA, YNFKEQ) derive from the germline V gene. V loses 0 bases of germline sequence and J loses 4 bases, and the interval between the two ends is 15 bases. Including cysteine and phenylalanine, the CDR3 has 16 amino acids. The read is trimmed to its CDR3 DNA, 48 bases read in frame from base 1. For repertoire sequencing, the TCR beta CDR3 regions were amplified from RNA transcripts. The first round of RT-PCR was done with HTBI primers and the Qiagen OneStep RT-PCR kit, and was followed by a second round of multiplex PCR, then size selection and purification. Sequencing of the libraries was carried out on an Illumina HiSeq2000 in paired-end mode with 100 bp reads. The authors processed their data as follows. SOAPnuke was used to process the reads, removing any read that contained adapters or uncalled bases, had a mean Phred below 15, or lacked an exact match to the constant primer or identifier. COPE v1.2.5 was used to merge high-quality paired reads. Unique nucleotide sequences were defined as clonotypes and aligned to IMGT TRB V, D and J references using MiTCR v1.1. The analysis was limited to V-J combinations with a frequency above 0.0001, which together covered 99% to 99.2% of repertoires. A TCR clonal expansion and chaos score per V-J combination was defined as the ratio of F50 clonal expansion to chaos observed in the TCRdist matrix. Welch's t-statistics and random forest were used to reduce features to approximately 13 V-J combinations, which were fed into a naive Bayes classifier. The similarity between thyroid and blood repertoires was quantified using the Morisita-Horn index. TCRdb reanalyzed the raw reads on its own, using fastp at Q25 for trimming and MiXCR for clone calling, and kept in-frame beta chains. Rows are unified per CDR3 protein, each entry keeping the most common DNA and genes. TCRdb's processing, not the study's, gives the V and J calls here. This sample lists roughly 700,000 distinct CDR3 sequences; 40% were detected once. The ten largest clonotypes hold 44% of the sample.

Ophthalmopathy patients were characterized by moderately to severely active disease, a Clinical Activity Score of at least 3, a NOSPECS grade of at least 4, and a disease duration under 3 months. Anyone with other autoimmune diseases, uncontrolled infections, pregnancy or lactation was excluded from the study. Diagnosis was based on clinical symptoms, serum thyroxine, TRAb, thyroid ultrasound and orbital computed tomography. Using Ficoll-Paque density gradient centrifugation, PBMCs were isolated from about 9.2 ml of fresh peripheral blood. Total RNA was extracted using Trizol reagent, and RNA quality was checked on an Agilent 2100 Bioanalyzer. Worth noting for this clonotype: This receptor's antigen is unknown. Within one base of it there is no much larger clone, and no base qualities were kept.

The sequence links TRBV4-2 to TRBJ1-2, and perhaps TRBD1 as D gene, on 5 matching bases. Sequencing input: peripheral blood. The TCR was taken from an adult man with Graves' ophthalmopathy. In nucleotides, the sequence is TGTGCCAGCAGCCAAGATATTACAGGAGGAATCTATGGCTACACCTTC. Its product reads: CASSQDITGGIYGYTF.